This T cell receptor beta chain was captured in a study of post-analysis software for immune sequencing data. There are a few counts of this clonotype. Its target is not known. General observations from the study: Patients had higher frequencies than controls of roughly five TRBV segments, including TRBV5-6, TRBV5-1 and TRBV20-1.

The CDR3 has 15 amino acids. CDR1 MNHEY and CDR2 SMNVEV come from the germline V gene (reference sequence). The ends were cut back, 6 bases at V and 0 bases at J, with 13 bases in the middle. TCR beta libraries were prepared from cDNA with unique molecular identifiers. From the PCR reads, TCRdb called clonotypes with MiXCR, one entry per CDR3 protein. The profile covers 500,000 to 600,000 distinct CDR3 sequences, with around 40% appearing a single time and more than 1.5% taken by the ten largest. This receptor was identified in a girl aged 5-17 years with multiple sclerosis. The V and J genes are TRBV27 and TRBJ2-3; tentative D call: TRBD1 (5 bases). The sequenced sample was blood. CDR3 residues: CASRKTVTSTDTQYF. In DNA, the CDR3 is TGTGCCAGCAGAAAGACAGTCACCAGCACAGATACGCAGTATTTT.